Here is one TCR beta chain with its context. Its target is not known. In each case, RNA was isolated and then reverse transcribed into cDNA as the sequencing template. Only in-frame clones appear in the TCRdb table, and some are missing; sequencing was by immunoSEQ multiplex PCR. The sample comprises 110,000 or so clones, approximately 59% of which are singletons, and nearly 30% rests with the top ten. These data come from a study of CD8+ T cells in alopecia areata. This sample's treatment: oral pan-JAK inhibitor, 5-10 mg twice daily. The investigators collected lesional scalp punch biopsies and peripheral blood from alopecia areata patients. Study findings and constraints: Tofacitinib did not eliminate many expanded lesional clones from scalp or blood. Tofacitinib produced a significant decrease in scalp clonality and in expanded CD8+ clones among the top 100.

CDR1 and CDR2 (germline): PRHDT, FYEKMQ (reference sequence). V shed 1 base and J shed 1 base, with 7 bases lying between them. This CDR3 contains 14 residues. The TCR originated in a human donor with alopecia areata. The starting material was CD8+ T cells sorted from blood, obtained at week 4, from a patient treated with tofacitinib. V usage is TRBV13 and J usage is TRBJ2-5; D may be TRBD2 (6 bases). The CDR3 nucleotides are TGTGCCAGCAGCTTAGAACTAGCCCAAGAGACCCAGTACTTC. The encoded protein is CASSLELAQETQYF.